The 24 T cell receptor beta chains in this list originate from one sample, sequenced in a study of cytomegalovirus exposure and HLA in healthy donors. This PCR relied on a set of 60 Vbeta primers and 13 Jbeta primers. The repertoire was sequenced with immunoSEQ multiplex PCR; TCRdb's copy has only in-frame clones and lacks some. Of about 180,000 clones in the sample, around 80% were seen once. Sample: PBMCs. The source is a man aged 18 to 30 in good health and CMV-seronegative.

V and J are TRBV6-5 and TRBJ1-5; D is uncertain. This CDR3 contains 12 residues. CDR1 and CDR2 from the germline V gene are MNHEY and SVGAGI. Trimming took off 6 bases at V and 4 bases at J, with 7 bases between the two ends. This chain's CDR3 is CASRRGNQPQHF. The DNA of the CDR3 is TGTGCCAGCAGACGGGGAAATCAGCCCCAGCATTTT.

This chain uses TRBV27 with TRBJ2-7; 11 nucleotides line up with TRBD2. Per germline, CDR1 MNHEY and CDR2 SMNVEV (reference sequence). This CDR3 contains 16 residues. The V segment lost 4 bases and the J segment 2 bases; nucleotides outside the gene matches: 7. The CDR3 sequence: CASSSHTLAGAYEQYF. The CDR3, as DNA: TGTGCCAGCAGTTCCCATACACTAGCGGGAGCCTACGAGCAGTACTTC.

This clone occurred once. The rearrangement links TRBV11-2 to TRBJ2-5; 9 bases fit TRBD2. The CDR3 has 14 residues. Unmatched junction bases numbered 3, after V lost 2 bases and J lost 5 bases. Looked up from germline, CDR1 is SGHAT and CDR2 is FQNNGV. In nucleotides, the CDR3 is TGTGCCAGCAGCTTAAGCGGGAGGAAGGAGACCCAGTACTTC. This translates into CASSLSGRKETQYF.

This rearrangement joins TRBV29-1 to TRBJ2-5; tentatively, D is TRBD2 (6 bases). Per the germline V gene, CDR1 is SQVTM and CDR2 is ANQGSEA. This CDR3 spans 15 amino acids. The V and J ends lost 1 base and 2 bases respectively, with 14 bases between them. The CDR3 DNA reads as TGCAGCGTTGAAGGCTCCAGGGAGGTACAAGAGACCCAGTACTTC. This codes for CSVEGSREVQETQYF.

This clone was seen a handful of times. This chain uses TRBV7-2 with TRBJ2-1; a possible D gene is TRBD2 (6 bases). Germline V gene lookup returns CDR1 SGHTA and CDR2 FQGNSA. The CDR3 is 13 amino acids. With 1 base removed from V and 6 bases from J, the gap between germline ends came to 7 bases. CDR3 loop: CASSLGLVNEQFF. In nucleotides, the CDR3 is TGTGCCAGCAGCTTAGGACTAGTCAATGAGCAGTTCTTC.

The CDR3 loop is CASSDPTGGSGDTQYF. CDR3 DNA sequence: TGTGCCAGCAGTGATCCGACAGGGGGCTCTGGAGATACGCAGTATTTT. The chain recombines TRBV2 with TRBJ2-3; TRBD1 agrees at 10 bases. The CDR3 has 16 amino acids. J lost 5 bases, V lost 3 bases, and 8 bases had no gene match. Germline V gives CDR1 SNHLY, CDR2 FYNNEI.

This sequence joins TRBV9 and TRBJ1-2; 8 bases fit TRBD1. V lost 4 bases to trimming and J lost 4 bases; unmatched junction nucleotides: 18. The V gene's germline CDR1 is SGDLS and CDR2 YYNGEE. The length of the CDR3 is 18 residues. The CDR3 reads CASSPRTGNMVGSYGYTF. For the CDR3, the DNA is TGTGCCAGCAGCCCCCGGACAGGGAATATGGTAGGCAGCTATGGCTACACCTTC.

The DNA for the CDR3 is TGCGCCAGCAGCCAACGGTCCGGCACCGGGGAGCTGTTTTTT. Amino acids: CASSQRSGTGELFF. V usage is TRBV4-3 and J usage is TRBJ2-2; D gene ambiguous. Germline lookup yields CDR1 LGHNA and CDR2 YSLEER. The CDR3 spans 14 residues. Trimming cost V 2 bases and J 4 bases, with 8 bases left between them.

The chain combines TRBV27 with TRBJ2-3; 10 bases match TRBD2. The length of the CDR3 is 17 residues. The V gene end was trimmed by 2 bases and the J gene end by 1 base; junction bases not matched to a gene: 6. Germline V gives CDR1 MNHEY, CDR2 SMNVEV (reference sequence). CDR3 DNA: TGTGCCAGCAGTTTACGGCAGCGGGAGGGCCGCACAGATACGCAGTATTTT. This encodes CASSLRQREGRTDTQYF.

V usage is TRBV7-2 and J usage is TRBJ2-3, with TRBD2 as a possible D gene (5 bases). CDR1 SGHTA and CDR2 FQGNSA come from the germline V gene. The CDR3 is 13 amino acids. With 0 bases removed from V and 5 bases from J, the gap between germline ends came to 6 bases. The CDR3 reads CASSLAAEDTQYF. The CDR3 nucleotides read TGTGCCAGCAGCTTAGCAGCGGAAGATACGCAGTATTTT.

The chain employs TRBV30 and TRBJ1-1, with no clear D. Germline lookup yields CDR1 GTSNPN and CDR2 SVGIG (reference sequence). The CDR3 is 14 residues long. V was trimmed by 0 bases and J by 11 bases, leaving 19 bases between them. The CDR3 DNA is TGTGCCTGGAGTGTTTACCCCGGCACACTAGGGGCTTTCTTT. It specifies CAWSVYPGTLGAFF.

The chain joins TRBV6-1 to TRBJ1-3, with 10 bases identical to TRBD1. Trimming cost V 7 bases and J 7 bases; bases outside gene matches: 7. Looked up from germline, CDR1 is MNHNS and CDR2 is SASEGT. The CDR3 loop spans 14 amino acids. CDR3 sequence: CASKGTGARNTIYF. In nucleotides, the CDR3 is TGTGCCAGCAAAGGGACAGGGGCCAGGAACACCATATATTTT.

There are a few counts of this clone. The rearrangement uses TRBV19 and TRBJ1-2; TRBD1 is a possible D gene (6 bases). Per the germline V gene, CDR1 is LNHDA and CDR2 is SQIVND (reference sequence). The V end was cut by 4 bases, the J end by 4 bases, with 22 bases between. The CDR3 length is 17 residues. The CDR3 protein is CASSTLPGQTGFYGYTF. The CDR3 bases are TGTGCCAGTAGTACACTCCCCGGCCAGACAGGATTCTATGGCTACACCTTC. Drawing the rest from reference TRBV19 and TRBJ1-2, the complete variable domain is DGGITQSPKYLFRKEGQNVTLSCEQNLNHDAMYWYRQDPGQGLRLIYYSQIVNDFQKGDIAEGYSVSREKKESFPLTVTSAQKNPTAFYLCASSTLPGQTGFYGYTFGSGTRLTVV.

This clone was seen only once. The chain links TRBV19 to TRBJ1-5; 9 bases are a match to TRBD1. V was pared by 5 bases and J by 4 bases, with 9 bases of the junction left unmatched. Germline CDR1 LNHDA, CDR2 SQIVND (reference sequence). The CDR3 contains 16 residues. For the CDR3, the DNA is TGTGCCAGTAGTCTCCAGGGACAGGGTATGAATCAGCCCCAGCATTTT. Its protein is CASSLQGQGMNQPQHF.

Written as DNA, the CDR3 is TGTGCCAGCAGCTTAGTAGGGGATGCGGGAGTAGGATACGAGCAGTACTTC. This sequence encodes CASSLVGDAGVGYEQYF. This chain uses TRBV7-2 with TRBJ2-7; TRBD2 aligns across 7 bases. CDR1 and CDR2 (germline): SGHTA, FQGNSA. The V gene end was trimmed by 1 base and the J gene end by 4 bases; junction bases not matched to a gene: 13. The CDR3 covers 17 residues. Based on the CDR3 plus reference TRBV7-2 and TRBJ2-7, the full variable domain is GAGVSQSPSNKVTEKGKDVELRCDPISGHTALYWYRQSLGQGLEFLIYFQGNSAPDKSGLPSDRFSAERTGGSVSTLTIQRTQQEDSAVYLCASSLVGDAGVGYEQYFGPGTRLTVT.

This sequence joins TRBV7-9 and TRBJ2-7; D unresolved. The CDR3 totals 14 residues. Germline CDR1 reads SEHNR; CDR2 reads FQNEAQ (reference sequence). V was cut by 0 bases and J by 3 bases, with 9 bases left in between. As DNA, the CDR3 is TGTGCCAGCAGCTTAGCCGCGTTCAACTACGAGCAGTACTTC. As protein: CASSLAAFNYEQYF.

CDR3 DNA: TGTGCCAGTAGTCCAACTAGCGGGGGGATCTACGAGCAGTACTTC. Translation: CASSPTSGGIYEQYF. The chain carries TRBV19 and TRBJ2-7; 12 positions agree with TRBD2. CDR1 and CDR2 from the germline V gene are LNHDA and SQIVND (reference sequence). The CDR3 extends over 15 amino acids. V was pared by 5 bases and J by 3 bases, with 5 bases of the junction left unmatched.

The rearrangement links TRBV6-5 to TRBJ1-2; 7 positions agree with TRBD1. The junction had 3 bases not matched to a gene; V was cut back by 0 bases and J by 8 bases. The CDR3 consists of 13 residues. CDR1 and CDR2 (germline): MNHEY, SVGAGI. CDR3 amino acids: CASSYSTGEGYTF. CDR3 coding DNA: TGTGCCAGCAGTTACTCTACAGGGGAGGGCTACACCTTC.

In this sample, this clone turned up once. This chain joins TRBV7-9 and TRBJ2-1, with 10 nucleotides matching TRBD2. V trimming: 4 bases; J trimming: 4 bases; junction bases outside the gene matches: 10. CDR3 length: 17 amino acids. Germline CDR1 SEHNR, CDR2 FQNEAQ (reference sequence). The CDR3 DNA reads TGTGCCAGCAGCTCCGGACGCGGACTAGCGGAGTACAATGAGCAGTTCTTC. Protein: CASSSGRGLAEYNEQFF.

CDR3 loop: CASRAPNTEAFF. The CDR3 DNA follows: TGTGCCAGCAGAGCACCAAACACTGAAGCTTTCTTT. The V and J genes are TRBV6-5 and TRBJ1-1; the D is unclear. The CDR3 sequence is 12 residues long. Trimming cost V 6 bases and J 2 bases, with 7 bases left between them. Per the germline V gene, CDR1 is MNHEY and CDR2 is SVGAGI.

The V gene is TRBV6-1, the J gene TRBJ1-2; D is possibly TRBD1 (5 bases). Looked up from germline, CDR1 is MNHNS and CDR2 is SASEGT. Between the trimmed V and J ends, which lost 6 bases and 5 bases, there was a span of 13 bases. The CDR3 extends over 13 amino acids. CDR3 sequence reads: CASRQGGGYGYTF. The CDR3 DNA reads TGTGCCAGCAGGCAGGGTGGGGGGTATGGCTACACCTTC.

The V call is TRBV15, the J call TRBJ2-1, with a tentative D call TRBD2 (5 bases). CDR3 length: 13 residues. Per the germline V gene, CDR1 is LNHNV and CDR2 is YYDKDF (reference sequence). Trimming took 0 bases from V and 13 from J, leaving 13 bases between them. The CDR3 bases are TGTGCCACCAGCAGAGATAATTACGAGGGCCAGTTCTTC. It encodes CATSRDNYEGQFF.

The chain has TRBV11-3 and TRBJ2-1, with TRBD2 identical over 10 bases. Germline CDR1 and CDR2: SGHNT and YENEEA. The CDR3 covers 18 residues. J lost 8 bases, V lost 2 bases, and 15 bases had no gene match. CDR3 in amino acids: CASSLSAGVLAGVDEQFF. The CDR3 bases are TGTGCCAGCAGCTTATCCGCCGGAGTGCTAGCGGGAGTCGATGAGCAGTTCTTC.

This chain uses TRBV6-1 with TRBJ1-5, with TRBD1 identical over 7 bases. The CDR3 covers 14 residues. Trimming took 5 bases from V and 4 from J; bases not matched to a gene: 5. The germline V gene has CDR1 MNHNS and CDR2 SASEGT. The CDR3 DNA reads as TGTGCCAGCAGTCCCCTGACAGGGAATCAGCCCCAGCATTTT. Its translation is CASSPLTGNQPQHF.